A selection of T cell receptor beta chains follows, all from one sample in a study of OX40 agonist ivuxolimab in advanced cancers. Clones were read by immunoSEQ multiplex PCR, and TCRdb kept only the in-frame ones, dropping some. The table has about 150,000 clones, 90% to 95% seen once. The specimen was CD4+ or CD8+ T cells sorted from blood, collected in a trial of the OX40 agonist ivuxolimab. These receptors came from an adult with an advanced solid tumor such as melanoma, head and neck, liver or kidney cancer. Each CDR3 is given with its conserved first and last residue. A D gene is named only where the DNA matches it firmly.

v_call: TRBV6-6; d_call: NA; j_call: TRBJ1-2; cdr3_aa: CASSPLGGGTNYGYTF
v_call: TRBV9; d_call: NA; j_call: TRBJ2-1; cdr3_aa: CASSVGSGGGSYEQFF
v_call: TRBV5-1; d_call: NA; j_call: TRBJ1-1; cdr3_aa: CASSTGVNTEAFF
v_call: TRBV5-1; d_call: TRBD1; j_call: TRBJ2-2; cdr3_aa: CASSRDRGTTGELFF
v_call: TRBV7-8; d_call: NA; j_call: TRBJ1-1; cdr3_aa: CASTLGRTAGSEAFF
v_call: TRBV6-5; d_call: NA; j_call: TRBJ2-5; cdr3_aa: CASSYGYQETQYF
v_call: TRBV27; d_call: NA; j_call: TRBJ2-2; cdr3_aa: CASSRAGRIGELFF
v_call: TRBV30; d_call: TRBD2; j_call: TRBJ2-7; cdr3_aa: CAWSERLAGVSEQYF
v_call: TRBV6-5; d_call: NA; j_call: TRBJ2-7; cdr3_aa: CASSRGLMWEQYF
v_call: TRBV7-9; d_call: NA; j_call: TRBJ2-1; cdr3_aa: CASSLSGRTGNEQFF
v_call: TRBV28; d_call: NA; j_call: TRBJ1-5; cdr3_aa: CASSSGAGYYSNQPQHF
v_call: TRBV6-6; d_call: NA; j_call: TRBJ2-1; cdr3_aa: CASSPNNEQFF
v_call: TRBV4-1; d_call: TRBD1; j_call: TRBJ2-7; cdr3_aa: CASSQEYGATGGTEQYF
v_call: TRBV28; d_call: NA; j_call: TRBJ1-2; cdr3_aa: CASSPGLNYGYTF
v_call: TRBV7-9; d_call: TRBD2; j_call: TRBJ2-1; cdr3_aa: CASSLPGLASHNEQFF
v_call: TRBV7-9; d_call: NA; j_call: TRBJ1-2; cdr3_aa: CASSLGQNNYGYTF
v_call: TRBV2; d_call: NA; j_call: TRBJ1-3; cdr3_aa: CASSPRSSGNTIYF
v_call: TRBV6-5; d_call: TRBD2; j_call: TRBJ2-7; cdr3_aa: CASSYRTSGNEQYF
v_call: TRBV5-1; d_call: NA; j_call: TRBJ2-7; cdr3_aa: CASSLGQIYEQYF
v_call: TRBV27; d_call: TRBD2; j_call: TRBJ2-7; cdr3_aa: CASSLFPGLAGGPRYEQYF
v_call: TRBV6-1; d_call: NA; j_call: TRBJ1-5; cdr3_aa: CASRTKGDQPQHF
v_call: TRBV28; d_call: NA; j_call: TRBJ1-1; cdr3_aa: CASSLLTLLNTEAFF
v_call: TRBV19; d_call: NA; j_call: TRBJ2-5; cdr3_aa: CASSDLGGRMETQYF
v_call: TRBV6-6; d_call: NA; j_call: TRBJ1-1; cdr3_aa: CASSYSGGTEAFF
v_call: TRBV27; d_call: TRBD1; j_call: TRBJ1-1; cdr3_aa: CATLLRDRVRVTEAFF
v_call: TRBV7-2; d_call: NA; j_call: TRBJ2-2; cdr3_aa: CASSPDSRELFF
v_call: TRBV30; d_call: NA; j_call: TRBJ1-5; cdr3_aa: CAWSAGRPTYSNQPQHF
v_call: TRBV6-6; d_call: NA; j_call: TRBJ1-4; cdr3_aa: CASSRSPTNEKLFF
v_call: TRBV6-5; d_call: NA; j_call: TRBJ2-3; cdr3_aa: CASKDRGQSTDTQYF
v_call: TRBV7-9; d_call: NA; j_call: TRBJ2-1; cdr3_aa: CASSLTGTSYNEQFF
v_call: TRBV7-3; d_call: NA; j_call: TRBJ2-7; cdr3_aa: CASSLWHGTNYEQYF
v_call: TRBV6-5; d_call: TRBD1; j_call: TRBJ1-1; cdr3_aa: CASSQTGAGRTEAFF
v_call: TRBV7-2; d_call: TRBD1; j_call: TRBJ1-1; cdr3_aa: CASSLRQGRYEAFF
v_call: TRBV12-5; d_call: NA; j_call: TRBJ2-2; cdr3_aa: CASGLVPRGLAVNTGELFF
v_call: TRBV18; d_call: TRBD1; j_call: TRBJ1-1; cdr3_aa: CASSPGQLNTEAFF
v_call: TRBV6-5; d_call: TRBD2; j_call: TRBJ2-5; cdr3_aa: CATLRGGTTGETQYF
v_call: TRBV28; d_call: NA; j_call: TRBJ2-2; cdr3_aa: CASLPGNTGELFF
v_call: TRBV4-3; d_call: NA; j_call: TRBJ1-3; cdr3_aa: CASSQHRGNTIYF
v_call: TRBV18; d_call: TRBD1; j_call: TRBJ2-7; cdr3_aa: CASSPRTGSSYEQYF
v_call: TRBV4-1; d_call: NA; j_call: TRBJ1-2; cdr3_aa: CASSQDFGGYTF
v_call: TRBV2; d_call: NA; j_call: TRBJ2-7; cdr3_aa: CASSVHGGSYEQYF
v_call: TRBV2; d_call: NA; j_call: TRBJ2-6; cdr3_aa: CASSEGGRSGANVLTF
v_call: TRBV5-1; d_call: NA; j_call: TRBJ1-4; cdr3_aa: CASSPGGRGGEKLFF
v_call: TRBV27; d_call: TRBD2; j_call: TRBJ2-5; cdr3_aa: CATSSPASGSGETQYF
v_call: TRBV6-1; d_call: NA; j_call: TRBJ1-6; cdr3_aa: CASSDQSGFPLHF